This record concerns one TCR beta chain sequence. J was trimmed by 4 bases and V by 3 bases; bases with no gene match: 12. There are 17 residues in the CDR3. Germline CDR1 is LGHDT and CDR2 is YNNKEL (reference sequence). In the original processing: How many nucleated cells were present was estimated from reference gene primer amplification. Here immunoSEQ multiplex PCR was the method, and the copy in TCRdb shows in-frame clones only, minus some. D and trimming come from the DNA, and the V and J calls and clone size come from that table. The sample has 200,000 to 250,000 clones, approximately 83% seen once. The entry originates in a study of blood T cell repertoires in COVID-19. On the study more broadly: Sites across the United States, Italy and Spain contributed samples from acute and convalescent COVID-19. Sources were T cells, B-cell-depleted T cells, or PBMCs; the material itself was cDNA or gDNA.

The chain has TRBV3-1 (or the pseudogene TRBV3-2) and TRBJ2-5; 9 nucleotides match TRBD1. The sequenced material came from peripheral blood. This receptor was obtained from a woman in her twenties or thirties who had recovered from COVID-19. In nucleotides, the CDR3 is TGTGCCAGCAGCCAGAGATCCGGGACAGGGTGGCGAGAGACCCAGTACTTC. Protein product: CASSQRSGTGWRETQYF.